Following are 3 T cell receptor beta chains from one sample sequenced in a study of blood T cell repertoires in COVID-19. Using immunoSEQ multiplex PCR, the repertoire was profiled, and TCRdb retains in-frame clones only, with some absent. The sample includes about 270,000 clones, 85% seen only once; the top ten take approximately 12%. Input material: peripheral blood. The source of these receptors is a human donor in a cohort sampled during active COVID-19.

The CDR3 region is CASSPLPLAGGNFYNEQFF. CDR3 DNA sequence: TGTGCCAGCTCACCACTTCCCCTAGCGGGAGGGAACTTTTACAATGAGCAGTTCTTC. The V gene is TRBV18, the J gene TRBJ2-1, with TRBD2 matching 12 bases. Germline V CDR1 and CDR2: KGHSH, LQKENI. V shed 1 base and J 4 bases; nucleotides not matched to a gene: 11. This CDR3 region has 19 residues.

A single count supports this clone. V and J are TRBV20-1 and TRBJ2-2, with 7 bases identical to TRBD2. The V segment lost 3 bases and the J segment 4 bases; nucleotides outside the gene matches: 5. Germline V gene sequence: CDR1 DFQATT, CDR2 SNEGSKA (reference sequence). The CDR3 covers 14 residues. The CDR3 nucleotides read TGCAGTGCTAGTCCCGGGAGGCCCACCGGGGAGCTGTTTTTT. Translation gives CSASPGRPTGELFF.

The chain carries TRBV2 and TRBJ1-4, with D unclear. Trimming pared 3 bases from V and 5 bases from J, leaving 10 bases between. From germline, CDR1 is SNHLY and CDR2 FYNNEI. This CDR3 has 14 residues. CDR3 coding DNA: TGTGCCAGCAGTGAGGGAGGGAACAATGAAAAACTGTTTTTT. It specifies CASSEGGNNEKLFF.